These T cell receptor beta chains were read from a single sample in a study of T-cell memory formation after mild COVID-19. TCRdb re-called the 5' RACE reads with MiXCR, one entry per CDR3 protein. The sample has about 560,000 distinct CDR3 sequences; 15% to 20% are singletons. Sequencing was carried out using PBMCs or a T cell subset sorted from them (not recorded which). The receptors were sampled from an adult woman who had mild COVID-19 (a few samples of this study predate the infection). Cell type and time point are not known. Both conserved end residues are trimmed from each CDR3. The order of the fields is V gene, J gene, CDR3 protein.

V gene: TRBV12-3/TRBV12-4; J gene: TRBJ1-2; CDR3 protein: ASSWGSRGTGYT
V gene: TRBV10-3; J gene: TRBJ2-7; CDR3 protein: AISGTGGGYEQY
V gene: TRBV2; J gene: TRBJ2-7; CDR3 protein: ATAGYEQY
V gene: TRBV9; J gene: TRBJ2-2; CDR3 protein: ASSVEPDGFGELF
V gene: TRBV7-7; J gene: TRBJ2-1; CDR3 protein: ASSLAGGNTEQF
V gene: TRBV3-1; J gene: TRBJ2-7; CDR3 protein: ASSPSNNGAREQY
V gene: TRBV12-3/TRBV12-4; J gene: TRBJ2-7; CDR3 protein: ASSLVGVHEQY
V gene: TRBV29-1; J gene: TRBJ2-1; CDR3 protein: SVPGGLAELVNEQF
V gene: TRBV4-1; J gene: TRBJ2-2; CDR3 protein: ASSQVQGPNTGELF
V gene: TRBV10-3; J gene: TRBJ2-3; CDR3 protein: AIAGGPTGGTDTQY
V gene: TRBV7-6; J gene: TRBJ2-3; CDR3 protein: ASSLEGLVAGTDTQY
V gene: TRBV25-1; J gene: TRBJ2-1; CDR3 protein: ASSEYTGRGWEQF
V gene: TRBV6-4; J gene: TRBJ2-7; CDR3 protein: ASSERGTSGLGSYEQY
V gene: TRBV20-1; J gene: TRBJ2-7; CDR3 protein: SARDGRQGITGYEQY
V gene: TRBV14; J gene: TRBJ2-5; CDR3 protein: ASSQEGLRDRVQETQY
V gene: TRBV4-1; J gene: TRBJ2-2; CDR3 protein: ASSQEAGGANTGELF
V gene: TRBV5-1; J gene: TRBJ2-2; CDR3 protein: ASSASGGNTGELF
V gene: TRBV7-2; J gene: TRBJ1-1; CDR3 protein: ASRQTWGAF
V gene: TRBV12-3/TRBV12-4; J gene: TRBJ1-2; CDR3 protein: ASSFAAYYT
V gene: TRBV14; J gene: TRBJ2-1; CDR3 protein: ASSPRGTGEQF
V gene: TRBV4-1; J gene: TRBJ1-1; CDR3 protein: ASSQGQAPGGTEAF
V gene: TRBV5-1; J gene: TRBJ2-3; CDR3 protein: ASSLSFQDTQY
V gene: TRBV7-8; J gene: TRBJ2-7; CDR3 protein: ASSLPGTAGYEQY
V gene: TRBV5-4; J gene: TRBJ2-3; CDR3 protein: ASSLNRGSTDTQY
V gene: TRBV5-1; J gene: TRBJ2-5; CDR3 protein: ASSLAGGETQETQY
V gene: TRBV6-1; J gene: TRBJ1-2; CDR3 protein: ASSEGGLYGYT
V gene: TRBV6-2/TRBV6-3; J gene: TRBJ2-1; CDR3 protein: ASSQNGRLKNEQF
V gene: TRBV9; J gene: TRBJ2-1; CDR3 protein: ASSFGLAGEDNEQF
V gene: TRBV7-6; J gene: TRBJ1-5; CDR3 protein: TDSRLPQH
V gene: TRBV4-1; J gene: TRBJ2-5; CDR3 protein: ASSPARLAEQETQY
V gene: TRBV12-3/TRBV12-4; J gene: TRBJ2-2; CDR3 protein: ASSSRPGELF
V gene: TRBV11-2; J gene: TRBJ2-3; CDR3 protein: ASSLRGAGGGTQY
V gene: TRBV5-1; J gene: TRBJ2-5; CDR3 protein: ASSQGWQETQY
V gene: TRBV2; J gene: TRBJ2-7; CDR3 protein: ASRELHKEQY
V gene: TRBV19; J gene: TRBJ2-1; CDR3 protein: ASSIGGLAGYEQF
V gene: TRBV5-1; J gene: TRBJ2-2; CDR3 protein: ASSTDLGRELF
V gene: TRBV20-1; J gene: TRBJ2-7; CDR3 protein: SARDPVGKSYEQY
V gene: TRBV28; J gene: TRBJ1-1; CDR3 protein: ASSFLDRTEAF
V gene: TRBV4-1; J gene: TRBJ1-5; CDR3 protein: ASSQDRAGSVNQPQH
V gene: TRBV9; J gene: TRBJ2-7; CDR3 protein: ASSVAGGPVYEQY
V gene: TRBV6-2/TRBV6-3; J gene: TRBJ2-1; CDR3 protein: ASSYQNNEQF
V gene: TRBV7-2; J gene: TRBJ2-3; CDR3 protein: ASSLVASGGGSTDTQY